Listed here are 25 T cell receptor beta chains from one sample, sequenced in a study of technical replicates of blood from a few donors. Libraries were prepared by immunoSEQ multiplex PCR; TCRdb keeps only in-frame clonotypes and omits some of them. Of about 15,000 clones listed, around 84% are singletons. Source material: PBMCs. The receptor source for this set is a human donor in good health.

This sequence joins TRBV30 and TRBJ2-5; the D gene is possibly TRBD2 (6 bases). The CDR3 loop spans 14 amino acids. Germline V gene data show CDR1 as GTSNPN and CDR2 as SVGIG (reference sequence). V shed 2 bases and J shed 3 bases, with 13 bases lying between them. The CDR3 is CAWSLGGVEETQYF. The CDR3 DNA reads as TGTGCCTGGAGTTTGGGCGGGGTCGAAGAGACCCAGTACTTC.

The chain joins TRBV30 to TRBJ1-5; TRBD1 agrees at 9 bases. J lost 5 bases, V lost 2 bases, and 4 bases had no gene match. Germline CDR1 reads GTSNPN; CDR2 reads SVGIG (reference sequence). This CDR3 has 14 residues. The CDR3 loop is CAWSTTGGDQPQHF. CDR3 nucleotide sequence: TGTGCCTGGAGTACGACAGGGGGTGATCAGCCCCAGCATTTT. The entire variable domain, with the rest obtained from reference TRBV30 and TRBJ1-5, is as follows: SQTIHQWPATLVQPVGSPLSLECTVEGTSNPNLYWYRQAAGRGLQLLFYSVGIGQISSEVPQNLSASRPQDRQFILSSKKLLLSDSGFYLCAWSTTGGDQPQHFGDGTRLSIL.

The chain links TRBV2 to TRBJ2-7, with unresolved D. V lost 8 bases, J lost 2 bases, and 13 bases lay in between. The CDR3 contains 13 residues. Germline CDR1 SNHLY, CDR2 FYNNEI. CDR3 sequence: CASSVGATYEQYF. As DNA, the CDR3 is TGTGCCAGCTCGGTAGGAGCGACCTACGAGCAGTACTTC.

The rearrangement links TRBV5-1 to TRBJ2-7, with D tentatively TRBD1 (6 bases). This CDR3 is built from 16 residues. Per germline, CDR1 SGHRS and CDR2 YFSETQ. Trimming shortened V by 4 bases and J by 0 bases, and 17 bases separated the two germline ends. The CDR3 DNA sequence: TGCGCCAGCAGCAAGTCCCAGGGGTCGAGCTCCTACGAGCAGTACTTC. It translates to CASSKSQGSSSYEQYF.

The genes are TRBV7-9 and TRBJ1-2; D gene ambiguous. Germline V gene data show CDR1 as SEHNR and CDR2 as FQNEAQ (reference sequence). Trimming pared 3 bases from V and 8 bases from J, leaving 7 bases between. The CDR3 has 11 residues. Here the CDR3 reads CASSFLRGYTF. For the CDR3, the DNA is TGTGCCAGCAGCTTTCTGCGGGGCTACACCTTC.

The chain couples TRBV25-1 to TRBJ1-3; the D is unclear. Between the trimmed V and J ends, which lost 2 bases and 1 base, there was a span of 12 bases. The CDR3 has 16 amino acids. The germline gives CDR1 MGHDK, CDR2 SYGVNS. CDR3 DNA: TGTGCCAGCAGTGAAGATCGGCGGCATTCTGGAAACACCATATATTTT. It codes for CASSEDRRHSGNTIYF. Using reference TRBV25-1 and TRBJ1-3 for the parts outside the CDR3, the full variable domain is EADIYQTPRYLVIGTGKKITLECSQTMGHDKMYWYQQDPGMELHLIHYSYGVNSTEKGDLSSESTVSRIRTEHFPLTLESARPSHTSQYLCASSEDRRHSGNTIYFGEGSWLTVV.

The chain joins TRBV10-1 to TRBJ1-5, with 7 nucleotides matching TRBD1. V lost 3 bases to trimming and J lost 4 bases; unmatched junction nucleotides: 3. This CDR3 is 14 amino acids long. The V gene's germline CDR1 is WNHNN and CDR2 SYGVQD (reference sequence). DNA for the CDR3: TGCGCCAGCAGTGAAGGGACAGATAATCAGCCCCAGCATTTT. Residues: CASSEGTDNQPQHF.

The CDR3 loop is CASSLQGQEDTQYF. The CDR3 nucleotides are TGTGCCAGCAGCCTACAGGGGCAGGAAGATACGCAGTATTTT. The chain joins TRBV7-2 to TRBJ2-3; 7 bases are shared with TRBD1. V was pared by 5 bases and J by 5 bases, with 7 bases of the junction left unmatched. Germline CDR1 and CDR2: SGHTA and FQGNSA. This CDR3 spans 14 amino acids.

CDR3 sequence (DNA): TGTGCCAGCAGTCGCGGACAGCGCACAGATACGCAGTATTTT. This encodes CASSRGQRTDTQYF. The chain employs TRBV6-1 and TRBJ2-3, with TRBD1 as a possible D gene (6 bases). Trimming left V 5 bases short and J 1 base short, with 10 bases between. In germline, CDR1 is MNHNS, CDR2 SASEGT. CDR3 size: 14 residues.

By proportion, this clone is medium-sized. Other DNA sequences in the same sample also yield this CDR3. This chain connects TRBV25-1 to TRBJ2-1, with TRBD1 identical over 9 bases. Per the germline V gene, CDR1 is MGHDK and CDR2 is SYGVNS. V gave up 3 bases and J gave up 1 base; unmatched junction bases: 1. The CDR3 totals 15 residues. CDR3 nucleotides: TGTGCCAGCAGTGAGACAGGGGGGTCCTACAATGAGCAGTTCTTC. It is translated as CASSETGGSYNEQFF.

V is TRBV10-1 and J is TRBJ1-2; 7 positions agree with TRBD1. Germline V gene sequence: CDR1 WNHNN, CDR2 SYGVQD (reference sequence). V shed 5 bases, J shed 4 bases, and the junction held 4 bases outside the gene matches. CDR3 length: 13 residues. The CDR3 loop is CASSIDRAYGYTF. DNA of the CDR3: TGCGCCAGCAGTATAGACAGGGCCTATGGCTACACCTTC.

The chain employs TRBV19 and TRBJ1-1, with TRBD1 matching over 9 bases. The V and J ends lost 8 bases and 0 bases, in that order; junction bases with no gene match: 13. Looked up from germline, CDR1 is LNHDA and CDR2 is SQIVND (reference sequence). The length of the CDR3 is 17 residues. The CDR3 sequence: CASREAGTGIMNTEAFF. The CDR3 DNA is TGTGCCAGTCGAGAAGCCGGGACAGGGATAATGAACACTGAAGCTTTCTTT.

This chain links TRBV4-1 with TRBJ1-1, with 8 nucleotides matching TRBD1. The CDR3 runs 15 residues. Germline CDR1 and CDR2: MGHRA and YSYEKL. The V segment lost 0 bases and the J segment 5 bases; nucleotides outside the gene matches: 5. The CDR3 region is CASSQEQGARTEAFF. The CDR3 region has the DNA TGCGCCAGCAGCCAAGAGCAGGGGGCTCGGACTGAAGCTTTCTTT.

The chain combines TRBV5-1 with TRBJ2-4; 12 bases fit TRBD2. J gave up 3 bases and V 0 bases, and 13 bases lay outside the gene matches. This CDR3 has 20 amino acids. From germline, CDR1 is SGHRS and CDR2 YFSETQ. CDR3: CASSLGSGTSGYGGKNIQYF. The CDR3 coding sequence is TGCGCCAGCAGCTTGGGGTCCGGGACTAGCGGGTATGGCGGCAAAAACATTCAGTACTTC.

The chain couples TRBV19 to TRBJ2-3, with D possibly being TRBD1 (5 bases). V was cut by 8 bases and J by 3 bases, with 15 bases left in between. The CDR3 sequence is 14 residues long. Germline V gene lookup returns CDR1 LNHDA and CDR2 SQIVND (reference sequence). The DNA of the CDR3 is TGTGCCAGTTCCATTCAGGGTGTGACAGATACGCAGTATTTT. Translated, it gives CASSIQGVTDTQYF.

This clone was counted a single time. Here the CDR3 reads CASSSSGTGGSYEQYF. The DNA of the CDR3 is TGTGCCAGCAGTTCCTCCGGGACAGGGGGCTCCTACGAGCAGTACTTC. This chain connects TRBV6-5 to TRBJ2-7; 11 bases match TRBD1. There are 16 residues in the CDR3. V shed 4 bases and J 0 bases; nucleotides not matched to a gene: 5. Germline V gene sequence: CDR1 MNHEY, CDR2 SVGAGI.

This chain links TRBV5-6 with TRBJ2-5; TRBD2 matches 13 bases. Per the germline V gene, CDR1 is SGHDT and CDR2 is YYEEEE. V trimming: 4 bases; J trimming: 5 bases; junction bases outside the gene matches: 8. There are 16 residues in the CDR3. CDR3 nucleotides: TGTGCCAGCAGCCCAACTAGCGGGAGGGCCTTCGAGACCCAGTACTTC. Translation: CASSPTSGRAFETQYF.

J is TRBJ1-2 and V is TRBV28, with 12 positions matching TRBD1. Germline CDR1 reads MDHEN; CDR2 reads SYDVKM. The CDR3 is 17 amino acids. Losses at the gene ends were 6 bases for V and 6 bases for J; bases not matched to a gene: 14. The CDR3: CASRLPEGTGGSHGYTF. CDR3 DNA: TGTGCCAGCAGACTACCGGAGGGGACAGGGGGCAGTCATGGCTACACCTTC.

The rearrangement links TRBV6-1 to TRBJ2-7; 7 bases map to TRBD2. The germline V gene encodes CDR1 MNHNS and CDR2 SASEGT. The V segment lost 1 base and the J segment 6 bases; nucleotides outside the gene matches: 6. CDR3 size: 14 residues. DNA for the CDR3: TGTGCCAGCAGTGAAGTGGCGGGAGATCGCGAGCAGTACTTC. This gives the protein CASSEVAGDREQYF.

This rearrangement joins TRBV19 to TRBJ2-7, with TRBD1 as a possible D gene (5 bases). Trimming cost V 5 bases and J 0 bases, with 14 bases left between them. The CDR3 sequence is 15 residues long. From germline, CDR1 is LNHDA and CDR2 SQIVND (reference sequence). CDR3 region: CASSPRQKSSYEQYF. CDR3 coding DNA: TGTGCCAGTAGTCCCCGACAGAAGAGCTCCTACGAGCAGTACTTC.

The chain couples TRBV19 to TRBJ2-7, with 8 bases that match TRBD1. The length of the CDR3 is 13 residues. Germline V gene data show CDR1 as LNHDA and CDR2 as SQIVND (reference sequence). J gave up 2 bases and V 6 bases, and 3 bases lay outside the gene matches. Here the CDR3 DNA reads TGTGCCAGTAGCCCGGGACAGGCCTACGAGCAGTACTTC. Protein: CASSPGQAYEQYF. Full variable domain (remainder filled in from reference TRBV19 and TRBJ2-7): DGGITQSPKYLFRKEGQNVTLSCEQNLNHDAMYWYRQDPGQGLRLIYYSQIVNDFQKGDIAEGYSVSREKKESFPLTVTSAQKNPTAFYLCASSPGQAYEQYFGPGTRLTVT.

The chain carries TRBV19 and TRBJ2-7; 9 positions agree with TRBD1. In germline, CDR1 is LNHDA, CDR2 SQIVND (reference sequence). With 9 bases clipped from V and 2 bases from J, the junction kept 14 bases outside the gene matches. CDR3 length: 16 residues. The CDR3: CASATFGQGNTYEQYF. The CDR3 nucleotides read TGTGCCAGCGCAACATTTGGACAGGGGAATACCTACGAGCAGTACTTC.

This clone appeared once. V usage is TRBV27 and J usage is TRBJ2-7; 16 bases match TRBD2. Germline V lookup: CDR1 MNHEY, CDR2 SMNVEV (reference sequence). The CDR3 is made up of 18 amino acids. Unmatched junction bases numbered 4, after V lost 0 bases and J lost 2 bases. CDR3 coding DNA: TGTGCCAGCAGTTTATCTGGGACTAGCGGGAGGGGCCCCTACGAGCAGTACTTC. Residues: CASSLSGTSGRGPYEQYF.

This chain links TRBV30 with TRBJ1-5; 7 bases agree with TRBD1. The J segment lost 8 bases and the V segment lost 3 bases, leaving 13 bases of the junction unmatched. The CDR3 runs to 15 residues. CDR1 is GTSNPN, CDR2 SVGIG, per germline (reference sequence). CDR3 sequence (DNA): TGTGCCTGGAGCGCCGGGACAGTACTGATGAAGCCCCAGCATTTT. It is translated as CAWSAGTVLMKPQHF. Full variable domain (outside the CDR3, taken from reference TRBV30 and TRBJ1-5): SQTIHQWPATLVQPVGSPLSLECTVEGTSNPNLYWYRQAAGRGLQLLFYSVGIGQISSEVPQNLSASRPQDRQFILSSKKLLLSDSGFYLCAWSAGTVLMKPQHFGDGTRLSIL.

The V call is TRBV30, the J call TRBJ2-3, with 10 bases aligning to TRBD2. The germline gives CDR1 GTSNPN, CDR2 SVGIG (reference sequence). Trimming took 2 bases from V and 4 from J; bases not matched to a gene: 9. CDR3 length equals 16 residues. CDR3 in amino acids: CAWSTKGLAVSDTQYF. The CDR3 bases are TGTGCCTGGAGTACTAAAGGACTAGCGGTTTCAGATACGCAGTATTTT.